This T cell receptor beta chain was sequenced in a study of cytomegalovirus exposure and HLA in healthy donors (dated by TCRdb to the late 2010s). Background on the whole study: In an earlier analysis of fewer than 750 of the donors, 276 Gb of sequence data and 120 million or so unique TCR beta sequences from roughly 180 million T cells were reported. About 280 gigabases of sequencing data and approximately 85 million unique TCR sequences were included in an early release covering roughly 600 HLA-typed donors. HLA typing covered class I and class II loci at four-digit resolution. The study was designed to test whether signatures of past pathogen exposure could be identified by cataloging public T cell receptors. Across around 400 genotyped donors of the cohort, an average of approximately 240,000 unique TCR beta nucleotide sequences per donor were sequenced, and 15% to 20% of those sequences were non-productive. Donor age, sex, ethnicity and CMV serostatus were collected together with the repertoire data. In a later analysis, previously published TCR beta repertoires from 550 to 700 donors were re-analyzed and high-resolution HLA genotyping was added so that TCR occurrence patterns could be studied. Four to six DR-DQ haplotypes were handled as single units for association and clustering, since linkage in the cohort was strong. The T cell repertoires of 550 to 850 subjects were profiled by immunosequencing and related to cytomegalovirus serostatus. The later analysis used no new phenotypic data to find candidate immune exposures, relying instead on TCR beta sequences and their occurrence across donors. Typing coverage differed by locus: A, B, C, DRB1 and DQB1 were typed in about 629-630 donors, DQA1 in about 550, DPA1 in 600 to 610, and DPB1 in about 450. Genome-wide SNP genotypes for about 60% of the 666 donors were used in a later genetic analysis, which treated that subset as a discovery cohort. Besides the first cohort of 550 to 750 subjects, a separate validation cohort made up of 120 different subjects was used. All discovery cohort repertoires had been generated on a single sequencing platform. To predict cytomegalovirus infection status, the study brought together high-throughput TCR immunosequencing, statistical association of individual TCRs with disease status, and machine learning. To decide whether each TCR beta V gene segment behaved as functional or pseudogenic, an earlier analysis of 587 of the donors relied on high-throughput TCR beta sequencing. Among the 398 genotyped donors, around 79% belonged to the genetic ancestry cluster associated with self-reported Caucasian donors. What the study reported, not specific to this receptor: The study gave a list of about 170 TCR beta chains associated with cytomegalovirus. Most TCR sequences were seen in very few donors, while some public TCRs were found in many individuals. In both the original and validation cohorts, the classifier was reported to diagnose cytomegalovirus status with high specificity and sensitivity. The authors suggested that the approach could potentially be extended to other disease states and immunological phenotypes. The earlier analysis of approximately 560 of the donors excluded over 15 rarely observed V segments, including chromosome 9 orphons, because counts were too low. In a later genetic analysis, fewer N-insertions in productive TCRs were reported among donors in an Asian-associated ancestry cluster than the roughly 700-donor mean. Linkage disequilibrium might explain the correlated functional status among segregating V segments, but an unknown experimental factor could not be excluded. Most CMV-associated TCR beta chains appeared to be HLA-restricted in a later analysis, and the HLA associations seemed to be driven largely by CMV exposure. In a later analysis, HLA-associated TCR beta chains were found to be more clonally expanded and to have lower generation probabilities than equally common non-associated chains. HLA typing was unavailable for some donors at each locus, so association tests used only the typed subset. A later analysis found that TCR association rates varied across HLA loci, with DRB1 alleles showing the most associated TCRs and HLA-C alleles the fewest. A further reported finding was that TCR beta sequences accurately predicted the HLA-A and HLA-B alleles for most subjects in the first cohort. When HLA alleles, especially DR and DQ, strongly co-occurred, attributing TCR associations to individual alleles was difficult. Sequencing depth was assumed to be roughly uniform across donors in the presence/absence analyses, though that assumption may not hold. Only TCR beta chains were sequenced in this cohort, and the absence of alpha or paired-chain data limited detectable features. Immune exposure information for the cohort was limited to CMV serostatus. Specific HLA alleles were associated with 15,000 to 20,000 TCR beta sequences at a false discovery rate of 0.05 in a later analysis. In a later genetic analysis, a missense DCLRE1C variant was associated with V-gene and J-gene trimming of TCR beta chains, and the association was replicated in an independent cohort. Some IMGT-functional V segments, including TRBV6-2 and TRBV6-3, could not be distinguished by the 87-base-pair reads and were therefore excluded. In a later analysis, several top co-occurrence clusters were reported to appear linked to parvovirus B19, influenza, CMV and Epstein-Barr virus. A few of the identified cytomegalovirus-associated TCR beta chains were confirmed in vitro to be specific for cytomegalovirus antigens. A cluster of highly shared sequence variants was judged likely to represent a technical artifact of the sequencing pipeline. In an earlier analysis of several hundred of the donors, most TCR beta V segments were observed in productive rearrangements about 87% or about 30% of the time, broadly matching IMGT annotations.

The germline V gene provides CDR1 MNHEY and CDR2 SVGAGI. From its cysteine to its phenylalanine, the CDR3 spans 14 amino acids. Just CDR3 DNA is preserved here, 42 bases in frame from base 1. V loses 10 bases of germline sequence and J loses 3 bases, and the interval between the two ends is 19 bases. Library generation was performed with the immunoSEQ multiplex PCR assay. For the multiplex PCR, a mixture combining 60 forward primers for TCR Vbeta segments and 13 reverse primers for TCR Jbeta segments was used. The CDR3 region of rearranged TCR beta genes was amplified from genomic DNA with a multiplex PCR assay. The Illumina HiSeq System was used to sequence the amplified TCR beta libraries as 87-base-pair reads. The paper's processing steps were these. A later analysis counted about 76 million unique TCR beta chains across the 550 to 750 repertoires, and approximately 11 million of these chains were shared by at least two donors. Raw reads were error-corrected and collapsed into unique sequences by a nearest-neighbor algorithm in which closely related sequences were merged to remove PCR and sequencing errors. V, D and J gene segments were assigned by aligning CDR3 sequences to IMGT reference sequences. For a sequence to be retained, a match of at least six nucleotides was required to both a V gene segment and a J gene segment. A rearrangement counted as productive if the CDR3 had no stop codons and remained in frame with V and J, and every other rearrangement counted as non-productive. Following IMGT convention, CDR3 was defined as the stretch from the second conserved V-encoded cysteine to the conserved J-encoded phenylalanine. In an earlier analysis of roughly 610 of the donors, sequences lacking an unambiguous match to a single V gene segment were excluded. An earlier analysis of several hundred of the donors classified V segments as functional when productive rearrangements were above 56.7% and as segregating when the standard deviation between donors was above 5%. To diagnose cytomegalovirus status from the catalog of TCR beta chain sequences, a statistical classification framework was built. A later analysis assigned V and J genes by comparing TCR nucleotide sequences with IMGT/GENE-DB human TR gene sequences. In a later analysis, CDR3 sequences and most-parsimonious VDJ recombination scenarios were assigned using the TCRdist pipeline. In a later analysis, every TCR beta chain was defined by the combination of its CDR3 amino acid sequence and its V-gene family, and reads without a unique V-gene family were dropped. As a way to deal with suspected cross-contamination and a sequencing artifact, a later analysis dropped 450 to 700 nucleotide sequences that were highly shared and had low generation probability. In a later analysis, a clonal expansion index was calculated for each public chain from normalized within-repertoire ranks of inferred template counts. In a later analysis, generation probabilities were computed with a VDJ recombination model fitted to out-of-frame rearrangements, and the resulting probabilities were checked against IGoR. In a later analysis, hypergeometric tests were used to score TCR-TCR, TCR-HLA and TCR-CMV co-occurrence, with a repertoire-size bias correction applied to TCR pairs. In a later analysis, false discovery rates were estimated by permuting HLA or CMV assignments 20 times. In a later analysis, co-occurring TCRs were grouped with DBSCAN, and TCRdist sequence similarity was added when clustering was performed within HLA-allele-positive subsets. For co-occurrence clustering, repertoires with fewer than 30,000 or more than 120,000 public chains were excluded, along with about five repertoires with anomalous nucleotide sharing. TCRdb mirrors the immuneACCESS table, restricted to in-frame sequences. Some clones are absent from its copies; in checked studies, under half trace to an unresolved V gene, and the reason for the others is unknown. V, J and clone size are those of that table, while D and trimming were read from the DNA. In this sample the table shows about 140,000 clones, approximately 79% of which occur a single time. More than 0.95% of the sample comes from the top ten.

The cohort comprised fewer than 750 healthy bone marrow donors. All cohort members were sampled while nominally healthy, although unrecorded immune exposures were likely present. The donor was CMV seronegative and was included in the group of around 320 seronegative cohort members. A peripheral blood sample was collected from each donor, and TCR beta sequencing was performed on peripheral blood mononuclear cells. Genomic DNA extraction from the blood cell samples was performed with the Qiagen DNeasy Blood Extraction Kit. To note about this clone: The clone's antigen remains unknown. Base qualities were left out, and no much larger clone turns up one base away.

The chain is assembled from TRBV6-5 and TRBJ2-7; tentative D gene TRBD1, with 6 bases matching. The TCR originated in a man aged 18-30 years in good health and CMV-seronegative. The specimen was PBMCs. The CDR3 is CATHPAGQNYEQYF. The sequenced DNA: TGTGCCACTCACCCTGCTGGACAGAACTACGAGCAGTACTTC.